A single sample gave rise to the 2 T cell receptor beta chains below, sequenced in a study of regulatory T cells in long-lasting Graves disease (dated by TCRdb to the early 2020s). Interpreted using the paper, the time point label stands for: newly diagnosed GD, antithyroid drugs for less than 3 months. For both TCR sequencing and RNA sequencing, RNA was extracted from PBMCs in TRIzol. The library was generated by multiplex PCR. Sequenced on an Illumina HiSeq 4000. iRepertoire HTBI primers and Arm-PCR amplification of CDR3 regions were used to construct TCR beta libraries. The public reads were quality trimmed at Q25 with fastp and then assembled into clones with MiXCR by TCRdb, keeping productive beta chains. Each entry merges the rows of one CDR3 protein and shows their most common DNA and genes. The sample table lists fewer than 500,000 distinct CDR3 sequences, around 15% of them with a count of one. Clones ranked in the top ten supply less than 15% of the sample.

The data were also submitted as part of a second study, on T cells in Graves' hyperthyroidism and ophthalmopathy.

Sequenced material: peripheral blood mononuclear cells (PBMCs), taken at new diagnosis, from a patient treated with antithyroid drugs. All receptors come from a man aged 35-49 years with Graves disease. Donor details come from another sample of the same person, matched by shared clones.

The rearrangement links TRBV28 to TRBJ2-2; TRBD2 agrees at 8 bases. Germline lookup yields CDR1 MDHEN and CDR2 SYDVKM. CDR3 length equals 15 residues. V lost 7 bases and J lost 6; bases outside the gene matches: 10. This CDR3 reads CASTPGLVLPGELFF. The CDR3 DNA reads TGTGCCAGCACCCCGGGACTAGTATTGCCCGGGGAGCTGTTTTTT. The full variable domain, completed using reference TRBV28 and TRBJ2-2, is DVKVTQSSRYLVKRTGEKVFLECVQDMDHENMFWYRQDPGLGLRLIYFSYDVKMKEKGDIPEGYSVSREKKERFSLILESASTNQTSMYLCASTPGLVLPGELFFGEGSRLTVL.

The chain employs TRBV5-1 and TRBJ2-1; tentatively, D is TRBD2 (7 bases). The CDR3 is made up of 14 amino acids. Germline CDR1 and CDR2: SGHRS and YFSETQ. V lost 1 base and J 10 bases, leaving 15 bases between the germline ends. The CDR3 DNA follows: TGCGCCAGCAGCTTGTCTGGCGGGGGCTACGAGCAGTTCTTC. Protein: CASSLSGGGYEQFF.